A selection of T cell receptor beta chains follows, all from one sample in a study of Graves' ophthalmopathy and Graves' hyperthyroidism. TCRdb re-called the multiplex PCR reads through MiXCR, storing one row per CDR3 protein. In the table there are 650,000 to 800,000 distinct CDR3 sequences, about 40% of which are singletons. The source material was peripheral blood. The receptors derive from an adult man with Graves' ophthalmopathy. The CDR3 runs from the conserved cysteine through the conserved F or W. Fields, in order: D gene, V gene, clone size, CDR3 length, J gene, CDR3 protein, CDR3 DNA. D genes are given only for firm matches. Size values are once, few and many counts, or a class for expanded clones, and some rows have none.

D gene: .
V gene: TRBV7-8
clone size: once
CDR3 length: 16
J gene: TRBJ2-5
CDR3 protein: CASSSRRVGIQETQYF
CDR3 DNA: TGTGCCAGCAGCTCAAGGAGGGTAGGCATACAAGAGACCCAGTACTTC

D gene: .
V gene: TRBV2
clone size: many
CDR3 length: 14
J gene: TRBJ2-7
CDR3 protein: CASKRTLLFYEQYF
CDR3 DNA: TGTGCCAGCAAAAGGACACTCCTGTTCTACGAGCAGTACTTC

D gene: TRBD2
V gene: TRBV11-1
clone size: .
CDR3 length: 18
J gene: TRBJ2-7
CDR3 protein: CASSQSVGGRPTVREQYF
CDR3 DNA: TGTGCCAGCAGCCAGTCCGTGGGCGGGAGGCCCACCGTGAGGGAGCAGTACTTC

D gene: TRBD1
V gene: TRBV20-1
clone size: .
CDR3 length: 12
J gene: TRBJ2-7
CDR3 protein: CSARPGQYEQYF
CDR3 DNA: TGCAGTGCTAGACCGGGACAGTACGAGCAGTACTTC

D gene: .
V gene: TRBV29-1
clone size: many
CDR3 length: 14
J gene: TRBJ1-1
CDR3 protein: CSVEDRAVRTEAFF
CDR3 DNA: TGCAGCGTTGAAGACAGGGCGGTGAGGACTGAAGCTTTCTTT

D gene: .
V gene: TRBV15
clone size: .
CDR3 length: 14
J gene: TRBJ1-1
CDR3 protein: CATSRLEMNTEAFF
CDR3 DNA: TGTGCCACCAGCAGACTCGAAATGAACACTGAAGCTTTCTTT

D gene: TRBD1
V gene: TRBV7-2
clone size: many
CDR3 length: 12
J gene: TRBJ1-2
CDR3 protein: CASSQDREGYTF
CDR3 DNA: TGTGCCAGCAGCCAGGACAGGGAGGGCTACACCTTC

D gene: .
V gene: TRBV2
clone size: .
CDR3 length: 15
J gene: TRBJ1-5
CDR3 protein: CASTRELAGSETQHF
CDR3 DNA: TGTGCCAGCACCAGGGAACTAGCGGGAAGCGAGACCCAGCATTTT

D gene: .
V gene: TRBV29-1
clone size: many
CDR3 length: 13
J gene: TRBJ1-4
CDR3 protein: CSVSRQGGEKLFF
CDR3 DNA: TGCAGCGTCTCCAGGCAGGGAGGTGAAAAACTGTTTTTT

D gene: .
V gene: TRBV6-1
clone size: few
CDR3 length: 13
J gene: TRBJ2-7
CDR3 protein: CASSEVSFYEQYF
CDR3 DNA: TGTGCCAGCAGTGAAGTTTCCTTCTACGAGCAGTACTTC

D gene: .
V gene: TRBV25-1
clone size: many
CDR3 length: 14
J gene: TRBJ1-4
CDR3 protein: CASSDTVLNEKLFF
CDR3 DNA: TGTGCCAGCAGTGATACAGTACTTAATGAAAAACTGTTTTTT

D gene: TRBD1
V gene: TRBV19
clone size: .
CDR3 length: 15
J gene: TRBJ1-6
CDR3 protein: CASIPGTGGPRALHF
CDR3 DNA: TGTGCCAGTATCCCCGGGACAGGCGGTCCCAGGGCCCTCCACTTT

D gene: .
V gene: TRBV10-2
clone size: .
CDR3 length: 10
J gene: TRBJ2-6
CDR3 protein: CASTGGNPTF
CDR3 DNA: TGCGCCAGCACGGGTGGGAACCCGACTTTC

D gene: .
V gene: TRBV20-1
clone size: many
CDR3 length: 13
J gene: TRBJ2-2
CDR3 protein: CSARTPYTGELFF
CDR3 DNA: TGCAGTGCTAGGACCCCGTACACCGGGGAGCTGTTTTTT

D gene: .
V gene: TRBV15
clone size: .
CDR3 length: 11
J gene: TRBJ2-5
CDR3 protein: CATSRRGAQYF
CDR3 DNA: TGTGCCACCAGCAGGAGGGGAGCACAGTACTTC

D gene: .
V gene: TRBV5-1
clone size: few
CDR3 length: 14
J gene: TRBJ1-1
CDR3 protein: CASNPGRPNTEAFF
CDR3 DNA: TGCGCCAGCAACCCGGGTAGGCCGAACACTGAAGCTTTCTTT

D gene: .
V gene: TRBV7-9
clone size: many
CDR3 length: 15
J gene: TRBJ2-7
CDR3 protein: CASSLDWGLSYEQYF
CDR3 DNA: TGTGCCAGCAGCTTGGACTGGGGTCTCTCCTACGAGCAGTACTTC

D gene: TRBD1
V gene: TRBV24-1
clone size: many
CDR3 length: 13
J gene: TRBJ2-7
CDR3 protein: CATRGPQGGAQYF
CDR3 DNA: TGTGCCACCCGTGGACCCCAAGGGGGCGCGCAGTACTTC

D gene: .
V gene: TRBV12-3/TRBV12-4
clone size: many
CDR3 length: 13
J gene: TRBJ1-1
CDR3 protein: CASSPPDMTEAFF
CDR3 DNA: TGTGCCAGCAGCCCGCCGGACATGACTGAAGCTTTCTTT

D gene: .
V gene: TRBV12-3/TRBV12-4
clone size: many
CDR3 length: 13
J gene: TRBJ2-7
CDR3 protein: CASSFGTSYEQYF
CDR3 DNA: TGTGCCAGTTCCTTTGGGACATCCTACGAGCAGTACTTC

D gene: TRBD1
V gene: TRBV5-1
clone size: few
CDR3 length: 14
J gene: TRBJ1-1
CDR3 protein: CASRSGTANTEAFF
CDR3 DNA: TGCGCCAGCAGGTCAGGGACAGCTAACACTGAAGCTTTCTTT

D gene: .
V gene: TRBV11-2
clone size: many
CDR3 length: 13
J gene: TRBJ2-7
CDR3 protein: CASSSQNLYEQYF
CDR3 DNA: TGTGCCAGCAGCTCCCAGAACCTTTACGAGCAGTACTTC

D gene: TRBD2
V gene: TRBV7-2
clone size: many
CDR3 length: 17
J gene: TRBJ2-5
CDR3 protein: CASIRLGLAGGQETQYF
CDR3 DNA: TGTGCCAGCATCCGTCTGGGGCTAGCGGGGGGACAAGAGACCCAGTACTTC

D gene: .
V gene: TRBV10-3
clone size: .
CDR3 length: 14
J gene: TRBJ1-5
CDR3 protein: CASSRDTTRSSQHF
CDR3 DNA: TGTGCCAGCAGTCGGGACACCACTCGATCATCCCAGCATTTT

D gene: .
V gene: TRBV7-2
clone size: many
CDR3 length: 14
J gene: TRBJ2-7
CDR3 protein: CASSRDKVSSEQYF
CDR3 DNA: TGTGCCAGCAGCCGGGACAAGGTTTCGTCCGAGCAGTACTTC

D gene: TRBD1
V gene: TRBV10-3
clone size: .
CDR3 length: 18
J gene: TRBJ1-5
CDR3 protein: CAISYSSPGTGSGQPQHF
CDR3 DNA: TGTGCCATCAGTTACTCGAGTCCCGGGACAGGTTCGGGCCAGCCCCAGCATTTT

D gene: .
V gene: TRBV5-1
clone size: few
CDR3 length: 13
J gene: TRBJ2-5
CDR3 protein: CASSFNPPSRAYF
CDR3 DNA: TGCGCCAGCAGCTTCAATCCCCCTAGCAGAGCCTACTTC

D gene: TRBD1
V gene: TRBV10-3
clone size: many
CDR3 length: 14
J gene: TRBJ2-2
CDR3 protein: CAIRGTGVTGELFF
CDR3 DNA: TGTGCCATCAGAGGGACAGGGGTCACCGGGGAGCTGTTTTTT

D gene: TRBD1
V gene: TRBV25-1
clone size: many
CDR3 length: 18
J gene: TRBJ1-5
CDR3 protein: CASTYATGQTFSNQPQHF
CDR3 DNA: TGTGCCAGCACTTACGCCACGGGACAGACCTTTAGCAATCAGCCCCAGCATTTT

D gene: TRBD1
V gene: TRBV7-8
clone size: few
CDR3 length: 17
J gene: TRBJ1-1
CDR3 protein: CASSLITRDSMNTEAFF
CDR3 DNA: TGTGCCAGCAGCTTGATCACACGGGACAGTATGAACACTGAAGCTTTCTTT

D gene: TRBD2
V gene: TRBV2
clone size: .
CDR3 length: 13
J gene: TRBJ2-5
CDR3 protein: CASGQGEGETQYF
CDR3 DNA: TGTGCCAGCGGTCAAGGGGAGGGAGAGACCCAGTACTTC

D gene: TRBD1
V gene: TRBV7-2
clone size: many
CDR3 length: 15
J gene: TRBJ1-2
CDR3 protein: CASSSPGTGRGGYTF
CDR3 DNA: TGTGCCAGCAGCTCACCCGGGACAGGGAGGGGAGGCTACACCTTC

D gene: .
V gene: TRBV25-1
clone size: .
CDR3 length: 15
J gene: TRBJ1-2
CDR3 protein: CASSPILAEDYGYTF
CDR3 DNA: TGTGCCAGCTCACCAATTTTGGCAGAGGACTATGGCTACACCTTC

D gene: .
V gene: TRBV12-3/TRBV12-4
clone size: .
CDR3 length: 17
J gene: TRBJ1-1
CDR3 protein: CTSSPPSVRAMNTEAFF
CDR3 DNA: TGTACCAGCAGCCCCCCCTCGGTCAGGGCCATGAACACTGAAGCTTTCTTT

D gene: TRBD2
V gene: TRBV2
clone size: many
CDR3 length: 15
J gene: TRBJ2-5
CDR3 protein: CASRRTSGGQETQYF
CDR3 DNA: TGTGCCAGCAGGCGGACTAGCGGGGGACAAGAGACCCAGTACTTC

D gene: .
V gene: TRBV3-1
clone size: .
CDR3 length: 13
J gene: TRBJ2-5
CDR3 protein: CASSQEWGETQYF
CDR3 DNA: TGTGCCAGCAGCCAAGAGTGGGGAGAGACCCAGTACTTC

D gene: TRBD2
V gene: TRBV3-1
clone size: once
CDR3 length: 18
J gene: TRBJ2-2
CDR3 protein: CASSRLGTSGGAAGELFF
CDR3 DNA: TGTGCCAGCAGCCGCCTCGGGACTAGCGGGGGGGCCGCCGGGGAGCTGTTTTTT

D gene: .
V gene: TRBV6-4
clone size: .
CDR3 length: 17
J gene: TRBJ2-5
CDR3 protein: CASSDSPKHESQETQYF
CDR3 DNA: TGTGCCAGCAGTGACTCTCCCAAGCACGAGTCCCAAGAGACCCAGTACTTC

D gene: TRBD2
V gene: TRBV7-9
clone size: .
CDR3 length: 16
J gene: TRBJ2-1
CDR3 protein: CASSSRTSGHNNEQFF
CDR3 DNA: TGTGCCAGCAGCTCCCGGACTAGCGGACATAACAATGAGCAGTTCTTC

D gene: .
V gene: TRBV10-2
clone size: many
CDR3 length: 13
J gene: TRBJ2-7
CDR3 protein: CASSETDGGQQYF
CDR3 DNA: TGCGCCAGCAGTGAGACCGACGGGGGGCAGCAGTACTTC

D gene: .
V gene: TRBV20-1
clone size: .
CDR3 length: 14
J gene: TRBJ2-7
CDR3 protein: CSASSRSAMYEQYF
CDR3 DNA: TGCAGTGCCAGCTCACGATCCGCTATGTACGAGCAGTACTTC

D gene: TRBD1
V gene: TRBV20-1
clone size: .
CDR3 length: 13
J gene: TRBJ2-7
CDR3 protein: CSGRDRGRYEQYF
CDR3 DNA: TGCAGTGGACGGGACAGGGGGCGTTACGAGCAGTACTTC

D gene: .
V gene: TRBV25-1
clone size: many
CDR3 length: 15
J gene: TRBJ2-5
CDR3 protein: CASSELAREQETQYF
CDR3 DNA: TGTGCCAGCAGTGAATTGGCGCGGGAACAAGAGACCCAGTACTTC